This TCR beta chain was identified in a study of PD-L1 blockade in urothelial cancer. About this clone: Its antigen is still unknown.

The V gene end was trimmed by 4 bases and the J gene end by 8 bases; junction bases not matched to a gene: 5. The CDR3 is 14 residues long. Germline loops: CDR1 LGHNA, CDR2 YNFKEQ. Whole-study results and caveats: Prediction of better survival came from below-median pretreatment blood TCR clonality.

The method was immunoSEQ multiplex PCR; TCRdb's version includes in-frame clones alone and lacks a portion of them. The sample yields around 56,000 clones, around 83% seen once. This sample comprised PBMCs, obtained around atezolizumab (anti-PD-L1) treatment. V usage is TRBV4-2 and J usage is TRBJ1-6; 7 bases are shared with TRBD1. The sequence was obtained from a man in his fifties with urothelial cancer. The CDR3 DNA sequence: TGTGCCAGCAGCCCTCAGGGGGTAGATTCACCCCTCCACTTT. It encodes CASSPQGVDSPLHF.